This paragraph covers one T cell receptor beta chain sequence. Its antigen is as yet unknown. This entry comes from a study of T-cell memory formation after mild COVID-19. Overall study context: TCR clusters were largely donor specific. Study-level points and caveats: Within pre-infection memory, some responding clones were found, suggesting cross-reactive memory joined. Mainly in CM and EM were contracting CD4+ clones; CD8+ were in EMRA.

This CDR3 has 13 amino acids. V lost 6 bases and J lost 6; bases outside the gene matches: 6. CDR1 is MNHEY and CDR2 is SMNVEV in the germline V gene (reference sequence). 5'RACE, which relied on constant-segment primers, yielded TCR alpha and TCR beta cDNA libraries carrying sample barcodes and UMIs. TCRdb recomputed calls from the 5' RACE reads with MiXCR, one row per CDR3 protein. This table has around 310,000 distinct CDR3 sequences, 13% to 15% appearing once. The receptor's source is a man aged 18 to 29 who had mild COVID-19 (a few samples of this study predate the infection). Cell type and time point are not known. Sequencing input: PBMCs or a T cell subset sorted from them (not recorded which). The V gene is TRBV27, the J gene TRBJ2-5, with TRBD2 matching 8 bases. The CDR3 nucleotides read TGTGCCAGCAGCCCCGGGGGGGAACAGACCCAGTACTTC. Its protein product is CASSPGGEQTQYF.